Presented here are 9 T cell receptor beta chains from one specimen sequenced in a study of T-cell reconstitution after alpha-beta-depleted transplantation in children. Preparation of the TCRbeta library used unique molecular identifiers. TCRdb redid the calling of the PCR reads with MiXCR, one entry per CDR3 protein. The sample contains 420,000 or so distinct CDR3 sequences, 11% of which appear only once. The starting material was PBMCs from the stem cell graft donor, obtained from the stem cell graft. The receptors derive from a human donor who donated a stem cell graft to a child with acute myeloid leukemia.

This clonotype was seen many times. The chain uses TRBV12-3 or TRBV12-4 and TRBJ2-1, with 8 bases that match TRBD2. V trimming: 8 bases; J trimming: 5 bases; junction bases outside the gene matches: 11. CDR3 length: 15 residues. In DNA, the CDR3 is TGTGCCAGCGGGCTGCGGGGGGAGGGTAACAATGAGCAGTTCTTC. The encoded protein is CASGLRGEGNNEQFF.

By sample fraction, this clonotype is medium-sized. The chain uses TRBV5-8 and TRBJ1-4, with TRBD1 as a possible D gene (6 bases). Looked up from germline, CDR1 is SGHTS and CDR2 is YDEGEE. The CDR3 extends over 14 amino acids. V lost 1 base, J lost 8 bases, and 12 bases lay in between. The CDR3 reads CASSLRGAGEKLFF. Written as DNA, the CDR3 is TGTGCCAGCAGCTTGCGGGGGGCAGGGGAAAAACTGTTTTTT.

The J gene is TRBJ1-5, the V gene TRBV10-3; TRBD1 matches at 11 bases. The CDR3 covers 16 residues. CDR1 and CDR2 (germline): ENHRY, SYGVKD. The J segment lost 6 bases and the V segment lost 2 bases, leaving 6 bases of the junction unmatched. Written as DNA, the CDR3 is TGTGCCATCAGTGAGGGACAGGGGGCAGCCGGTCAGCCCCAGCATTTT. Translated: CAISEGQGAAGQPQHF.

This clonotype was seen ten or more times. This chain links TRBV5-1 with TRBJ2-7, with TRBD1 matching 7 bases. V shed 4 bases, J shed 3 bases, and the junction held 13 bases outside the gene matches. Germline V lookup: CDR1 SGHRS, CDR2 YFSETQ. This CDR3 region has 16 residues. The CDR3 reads CASSPGPGQRDYEQYF. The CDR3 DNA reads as TGCGCCAGCAGCCCCGGACCGGGACAGAGGGACTACGAGCAGTACTTC.

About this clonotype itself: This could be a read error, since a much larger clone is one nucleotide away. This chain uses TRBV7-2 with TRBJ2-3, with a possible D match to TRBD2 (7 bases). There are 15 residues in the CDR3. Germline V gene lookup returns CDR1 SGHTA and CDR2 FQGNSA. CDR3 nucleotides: TGTGCCGGCAGCCTAGAGGGGGGGCGCACAGATACGCAGTATTTT. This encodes CAGSLEGGRTDTQYF.

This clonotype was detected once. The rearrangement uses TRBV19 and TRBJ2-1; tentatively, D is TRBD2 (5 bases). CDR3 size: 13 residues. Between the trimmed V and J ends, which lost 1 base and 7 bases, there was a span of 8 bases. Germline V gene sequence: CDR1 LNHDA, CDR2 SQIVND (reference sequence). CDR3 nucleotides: TGTGCCAGTAGTATAGCTACTAGTAATGAGCAGTTCTTC. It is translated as CASSIATSNEQFF.

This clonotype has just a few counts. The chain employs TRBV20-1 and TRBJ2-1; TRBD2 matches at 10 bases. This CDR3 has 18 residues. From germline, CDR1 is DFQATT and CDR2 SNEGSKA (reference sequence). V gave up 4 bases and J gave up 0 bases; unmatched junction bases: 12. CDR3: CSATLAGVTLSSYNEQFF. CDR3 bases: TGCAGTGCTACGCTAGCGGGGGTAACCCTGAGCTCCTACAATGAGCAGTTCTTC.

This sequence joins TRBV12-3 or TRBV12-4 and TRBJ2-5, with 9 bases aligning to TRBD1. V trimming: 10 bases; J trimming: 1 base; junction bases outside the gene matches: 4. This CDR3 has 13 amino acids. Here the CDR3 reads CATRGQGQETQYF. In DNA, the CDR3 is TGTGCCACCAGGGGACAGGGCCAAGAGACCCAGTACTTC.

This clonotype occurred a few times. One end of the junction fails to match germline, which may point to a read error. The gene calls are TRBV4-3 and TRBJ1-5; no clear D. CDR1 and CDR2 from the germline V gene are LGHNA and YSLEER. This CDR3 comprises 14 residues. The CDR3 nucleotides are TGCGCCAGCAGCAAAGAGTATAGCAATCAGCCCCAGCATTTT. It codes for CASSKEYSNQPQHF.